Listed here are 22 T cell receptor beta chains from one sample, sequenced in a study of T cells after yellow fever vaccination (dated by TCRdb to between 2019 and 2020). Receptors were amplified or captured by 5' RACE. This sample was sequenced with an Illumina NovaSeq 6000. The public reads were reanalyzed by TCRdb: fastp trimming at Q25, MiXCR alignment, in-frame beta chains only. Records with the same CDR3 protein are collapsed into one entry carrying the most frequent genes and DNA. This sample is represented by 300,000 to 350,000 distinct CDR3 sequences; 3.5% to 4.5% of them were singletons. The ten largest clones take up just under 20% of the sample. The sample's treatment or condition label, in plain terms: live attenuated yellow fever vaccine strain. The specimen comprised PBMCs, sampled 15 days after the yellow fever booster vaccination. These receptors all stem from a young man who received the YFV17D yellow fever vaccine.

At least ten counts were recorded for this clonotype. V usage is TRBV12-3 or TRBV12-4 and J usage is TRBJ2-3; 10 bases are a match to TRBD1. V was pared by 7 bases and J by 7 bases, with 11 bases of the junction left unmatched. This CDR3 is 15 amino acids long. CDR3 region: CASTPGTGVRNTQYF. CDR3 nucleotides: TGTGCCAGCACCCCAGGGACAGGGGTTAGGAATACGCAGTATTTT.

At least ten counts were recorded for this clonotype. The rearrangement links TRBV6-7 to TRBJ2-7; no clear D gene. TRBV6-7 is annotated as an ORF whose role is uncertain. V was cut by 4 bases and J by 3 bases, with 10 bases left in between. The CDR3 is 13 amino acids. The CDR3 here is CASSLSTGYEQYV. As DNA, the CDR3 is TGTGCCAGCAGTTTATCGACCGGCTACGAGCAGTACGTC.

This clonotype has a count of ten or more. V usage is TRBV7-6 and J usage is TRBJ2-1, with a possible D match to TRBD2 (6 bases). CDR3 length: 13 residues. Germline CDR1 is SGHVS and CDR2 is FNYEAQ. V dropped 6 bases and J dropped 7 bases, with 13 bases sitting between them. CDR3 in DNA: TGTGCCAGCAGAGCTGGGGGGACGAATGAGCAGTTCTTC. It yields the protein CASRAGGTNEQFF. The complete variable domain, with remaining parts taken from reference TRBV7-6 and TRBJ2-1, reads GAGVSQSPRYKVTKRGQDVALRCDPISGHVSLYWYRQALGQGPEFLTYFNYEAQQDKSGLPNDRFSAERPEGSISTLTIQRTEQRDSAMYRCASRAGGTNEQFFGPGTRLTVL.

This clonotype has a handful of counts. V usage is TRBV5-5 and J usage is TRBJ2-1; no firm D call. The CDR3 spans 13 residues. Looked up from germline, CDR1 is SGHKS and CDR2 is YYEKEE (reference sequence). Trimming took 2 bases from V and 10 from J, leaving 13 bases between them. CDR3 coding DNA: TGTGCCAGCAGCTTCGGAATGGAGACAGAGCAGTTCTTC. It is translated as CASSFGMETEQFF.

The chain has TRBV15 and TRBJ1-2; D might be TRBD1 (6 bases). V lost 3 bases and J lost 8, with 16 bases in between. The CDR3 is 14 residues long. Germline V CDR1 and CDR2: LNHNV, YYDKDF (reference sequence). The CDR3 sequence: CATSSQQGISGYTF. The CDR3 DNA is TGTGCCACCAGCAGCCAACAGGGTATATCAGGCTACACCTTC.

This clonotype has a count of ten or more. CDR3 DNA sequence: TGCAGTGCTAATCAGGGGACCTATGGCTACACCTTC. Encoded protein: CSANQGTYGYTF. The rearrangement links TRBV20-1 to TRBJ1-2; possibly TRBD1 for D (6 bases). Trimming took off 4 bases at V and 4 bases at J, with 10 bases between the two ends. Looked up from germline, CDR1 is DFQATT and CDR2 is SNEGSKA (reference sequence). The CDR3 consists of 12 residues.

At least ten counts were recorded for this clonotype. This chain uses TRBV7-8 with TRBJ1-1; D is unresolved. V was trimmed by 5 bases and J by 8 bases, leaving 12 bases between them. Germline CDR1 and CDR2: SGHVS and FQNEAQ. The CDR3 has 12 amino acids. The CDR3 DNA is TGTGCCAGCAGCCCGCCGCGTGGGGAAGCTTTCTTT. It specifies CASSPPRGEAFF.

This clonotype was picked up a small number of times. The gene calls are TRBV3-1 and TRBJ2-7; 9 bases line up with TRBD2. The V gene's germline CDR1 is LGHDT and CDR2 YNNKEL (reference sequence). V trimming: 0 bases; J trimming: 4 bases; junction bases outside the gene matches: 1. The CDR3 length is 14 residues. For the CDR3, the DNA is TGTGCCAGCAGCCAAGATACTAGCGGGTACGAGCAGTACGTC. This gives the protein CASSQDTSGYEQYV.

This clonotype was observed a handful of times. The gene calls are TRBV7-3 and TRBJ1-1; 12 bases align to TRBD1. The CDR3 runs 15 residues. Germline-derived CDR1 and CDR2 are SGHTA and FQGTGA. Losses at the gene ends were 5 bases for V and 6 bases for J; bases not matched to a gene: 7. CDR3 residues: CASSPGTGGRAEAFF. The CDR3 DNA reads as TGTGCCAGCAGCCCAGGGACAGGGGGCAGAGCTGAAGCTTTCTTT.

This chain uses TRBV19 with TRBJ2-1; D not certain. Trimming stripped 8 bases from V and 7 bases from J, with 18 bases between. Germline V lookup: CDR1 LNHDA, CDR2 SQIVND (reference sequence). The CDR3 has 14 amino acids. In DNA, the CDR3 is TGTGCCAGTGGACCAAACAGTGGATGGAATGAGCAGTTCTTC. Encoded protein: CASGPNSGWNEQFF.

This clonotype has more than one count but fewer than ten. The rearrangement uses TRBV7-3 and TRBJ1-5; 7 bases are a match to TRBD1. V was clipped by 6 bases and J by 7 bases; unmatched bases: 6. Germline CDR1 and CDR2: SGHTA and FQGTGA. The CDR3 runs 13 residues. The CDR3 DNA sequence: TGTGCCAGCAGTTGGACAGGTGGACAGCCCCAGCATTTT. Residues: CASSWTGGQPQHF.

Many counts were recorded for this clonotype. J is TRBJ2-2 and V is TRBV20-1; maybe TRBD1 (5 bases). Trimming removed 5 bases at V and 0 bases at J, with 10 bases between. CDR1 and CDR2 (germline): DFQATT, SNEGSKA (reference sequence). This CDR3 is 14 amino acids long. CDR3 residues: CSAQSRANTGELFF. In DNA form, the CDR3 reads TGCAGTGCTCAGAGCAGGGCGAACACCGGGGAGCTGTTTTTT.

The gene calls are TRBV2 and TRBJ1-6, with a possible D match to TRBD1 (6 bases). This CDR3 has 16 amino acids. V gave up 3 bases and J gave up 9 bases, with 18 bases separating them. The V gene's germline CDR1 is SNHLY and CDR2 FYNNEI. The CDR3 loop reads CASSELRRRGSSPLHF. The CDR3 nucleotides are TGTGCCAGCAGTGAGTTGCGGAGGAGGGGGAGTTCACCCCTCCACTTT.

The CDR3 protein is CASSVSGTSSETQYF. DNA of the CDR3: TGTGCCAGCAGCGTATCCGGGACATCCTCCGAGACCCAGTACTTC. This chain joins TRBV9 and TRBJ2-5; tentative D call: TRBD1 (6 bases). The length of the CDR3 is 15 residues. V was trimmed by 1 base and J by 5 bases, leaving 15 bases between them. The V gene's germline CDR1 is SGDLS and CDR2 YYNGEE.

This clonotype was seen repeatedly, ten times or more. The gene calls are TRBV7-9 and TRBJ2-7; 9 positions agree with TRBD1. The germline V gene has CDR1 SEHNR and CDR2 FQNEAQ (reference sequence). This CDR3 comprises 13 residues. With 1 base clipped from V and 12 bases from J, the junction kept 7 bases outside the gene matches. The chain's CDR3 is CASSLGAGDRVYV. The DNA of the CDR3 is TGTGCCAGCAGCTTAGGGGCTGGGGACAGGGTGTACGTC.

This clonotype has a handful of counts. The chain combines TRBV7-9 with TRBJ2-5; D ambiguous. This CDR3 has 12 amino acids. CDR1 is SEHNR and CDR2 is FQNEAQ in the germline V gene (reference sequence). Trimming removed 5 bases from V and 7 bases from J, with 11 bases in between. The CDR3: CASSPFQATQYF. In nucleotides, the CDR3 is TGTGCCAGCAGCCCCTTTCAGGCGACCCAGTACTTC.

This clonotype was observed a handful of times. The gene calls are TRBV5-6 and TRBJ1-1; the D gene is possibly TRBD1 (6 bases). The CDR3 has 14 amino acids. V lost 3 bases, J lost 5 bases, and 14 bases lay in between. Germline CDR1 is SGHDT and CDR2 is YYEEEE. The CDR3 loop is CASSWGGPETEAFF. The DNA for the CDR3 is TGTGCCAGCAGCTGGGGGGGCCCGGAAACTGAAGCTTTCTTT.

The rearrangement uses TRBV6-1 and TRBJ2-6, with D maybe TRBD2 (5 bases). Germline V gene lookup returns CDR1 MNHNS and CDR2 SASEGT. With 4 bases removed from V and 4 bases from J, the gap between germline ends came to 11 bases. The length of the CDR3 is 15 residues. CDR3 bases: TGTGCCAGCAGTGCACGGGGTGCCGGGGCCAACGTCCTGACTTTC. Its translation: CASSARGAGANVLTF.

This clonotype was seen a single time. The chain is built from TRBV12-3 or TRBV12-4 and TRBJ1-5, with 8 bases aligning to TRBD1. The trim removed 1 base at V and 7 bases at J, leaving 3 bases unmatched. The CDR3 has 14 residues. CDR3 bases: TGTGCCAGCAGTTTAGTCAGGGGGCAACAGCCCCAGCATTTT. It codes for CASSLVRGQQPQHF.

The V gene is TRBV7-9, the J gene TRBJ1-1; D remains ambiguous. Per germline, CDR1 SEHNR and CDR2 FQNEAQ (reference sequence). The CDR3 loop spans 15 amino acids. Trimming cost V 1 base and J 6 bases, with 15 bases left between them. CDR3 region: CASSLVVGIVAEAFF. CDR3 sequence (DNA): TGTGCCAGCAGCTTAGTAGTAGGCATTGTCGCTGAAGCTTTCTTT. Variable domain in full (rest from reference TRBV7-9 and TRBJ1-1): DTGVSQNPRHKITKRGQNVTFRCDPISEHNRLYWYRQTLGQGPEFLTYFQNEAQLEKSRLLSDRFSAERPKGSFSTLEIQRTEQGDSAMYLCASSLVVGIVAEAFFGQGTRLTVV.

There are many counts of this clonotype. V gene TRBV12-3 or TRBV12-4 combines with J gene TRBJ1-4, with a tentative D call TRBD1 (5 bases). The V and J ends lost 6 bases and 7 bases respectively, with 15 bases between them. CDR3 size: 14 residues. The CDR3 sequence is CASSLRGRGEKLFF. The CDR3 DNA is TGTGCCAGCAGCCTGCGGGGTAGGGGTGAAAAACTGTTTTTT.

The chain carries TRBV5-5 and TRBJ1-2, with 8 bases identical to TRBD1. CDR1 and CDR2 (germline): SGHKS, YYEKEE (reference sequence). This CDR3 is built from 12 residues. The J segment lost 6 bases and the V segment lost 4 bases, leaving 2 bases of the junction unmatched. As DNA, the CDR3 is TGTGCCAGCAGCAAGGACAGGGATGGCTACACCTTC. Translation: CASSKDRDGYTF.